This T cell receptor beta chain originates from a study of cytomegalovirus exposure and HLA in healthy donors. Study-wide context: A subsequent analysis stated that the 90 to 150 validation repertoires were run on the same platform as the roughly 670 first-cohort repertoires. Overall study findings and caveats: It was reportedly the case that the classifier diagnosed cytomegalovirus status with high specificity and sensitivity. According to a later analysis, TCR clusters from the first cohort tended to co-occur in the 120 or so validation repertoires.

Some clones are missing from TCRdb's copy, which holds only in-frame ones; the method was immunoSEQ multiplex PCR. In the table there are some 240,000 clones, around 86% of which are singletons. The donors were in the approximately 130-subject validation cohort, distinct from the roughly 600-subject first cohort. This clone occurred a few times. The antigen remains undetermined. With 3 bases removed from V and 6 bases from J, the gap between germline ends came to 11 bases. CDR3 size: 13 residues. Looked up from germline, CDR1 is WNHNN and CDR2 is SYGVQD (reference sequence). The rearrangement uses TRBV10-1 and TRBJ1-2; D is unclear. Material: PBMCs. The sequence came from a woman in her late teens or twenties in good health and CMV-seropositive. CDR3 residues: CASSENPSDGYTF. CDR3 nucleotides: TGCGCCAGCAGTGAAAACCCCTCGGATGGCTACACCTTC.